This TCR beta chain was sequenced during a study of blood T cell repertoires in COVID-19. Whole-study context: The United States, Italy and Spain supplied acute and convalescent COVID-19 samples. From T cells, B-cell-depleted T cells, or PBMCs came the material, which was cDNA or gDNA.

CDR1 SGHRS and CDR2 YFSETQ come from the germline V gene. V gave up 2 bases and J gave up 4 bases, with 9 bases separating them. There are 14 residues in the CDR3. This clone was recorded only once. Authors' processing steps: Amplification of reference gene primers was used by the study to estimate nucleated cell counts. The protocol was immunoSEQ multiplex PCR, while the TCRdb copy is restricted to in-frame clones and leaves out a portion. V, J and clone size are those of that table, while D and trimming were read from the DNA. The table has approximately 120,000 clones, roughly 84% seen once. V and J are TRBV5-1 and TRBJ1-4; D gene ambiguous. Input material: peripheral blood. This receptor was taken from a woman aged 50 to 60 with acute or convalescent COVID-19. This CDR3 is CASSFGGINEKLFF. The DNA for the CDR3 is TGCGCCAGCAGCTTCGGCGGAATTAATGAAAAACTGTTTTTT.